Below, 8 T cell receptor beta chains from the same sample are listed, as sequenced in a study of T-cell reconstitution after alpha-beta-depleted transplantation in children (dated by TCRdb to 2015 to 2016). The protocol used for the library was PCR. TCRdb records Illumina HiSeq 2500 as the sequencer. Molecular barcoding was employed in the preparation of TCR libraries, with unique molecular identifiers being used to normalize TCRbeta repertoire quantification. TCRdb's own reprocessing of the public reads used fastp at Q25 and MiXCR and kept productive beta chains. Each entry merges the rows of one CDR3 protein and shows their most common DNA and genes. The sample table shows under 250,000 distinct CDR3 sequences, and more than 15% are seen once. About two fifths of the sample is taken by the ten largest. The treatment or condition label here, explained by the study, means: allogeneic hematopoietic cell transplantation with graft depleted of TCRalphabeta T cells and CD19 B cells.

Here the sequenced sample was PBMCs, mostly from graft donor cells, taken 360 days after TCRalphabeta/CD19-depleted stem cell transplant. The receptors stem from a male patient aged 2 to 9 who had a stem cell transplant for acute lymphoblastic leukemia, so the T cells may come from the graft donor.

The J gene is TRBJ2-1, the V gene TRBV7-2; D call uncertain. V was clipped by 3 bases and J by 1 base, with 16 bases between them. Germline CDR1 reads SGHTA; CDR2 reads FQGNSA. CDR3 length equals 17 residues. The CDR3 bases are TGTGCCAGCAGCTTCCTCCGACTCGACTGGTCCTACAATGAGCAGTTCTTC. Translation: CASSFLRLDWSYNEQFF.

The sample holds a few counts of this clonotype. V gene TRBV7-8 combines with J gene TRBJ2-7; weak D call: TRBD1 (5 bases). There are 16 residues in the CDR3. V lost 3 bases to trimming and J lost 5 bases, with 20 bases between them. Germline CDR1 reads SGHVS; CDR2 reads FQNEAQ. The CDR3 region has the DNA TGTGCCAGCAGCTTTCTTCCCCAGGGCAACCGGAACGAGCAGTACTTC. Residues: CASSFLPQGNRNEQYF. The variable domain in full, with the rest retrieved from reference TRBV7-8 and TRBJ2-7, is GAGVSQSPRYKVAKRGQDVALRCDPISGHVSLFWYQQALGQGPEFLTYFQNEAQLDKSGLPSDRFFAERPEGSVSTLKIQRTQQEDSAVYLCASSFLPQGNRNEQYFGPGTRLTVT.

This clonotype appeared a few times. The rearrangement uses TRBV6-5 and TRBJ2-7; unclear D gene. Germline values: CDR1 MNHEY, CDR2 SVGAGI. Trimming shortened V by 0 bases and J by 4 bases, and 16 bases separated the two germline ends. This CDR3 spans 16 amino acids. In DNA form, the CDR3 reads TGTGCCAGCAGTTACTCGATCGGACCCTACCAATACGAGCAGTACTTC. Translating gives CASSYSIGPYQYEQYF.

CDR3: CASSLALGQVSVGYTF. DNA for the CDR3: TGCGCCAGCAGCTTGGCCTTGGGACAGGTCTCGGTCGGCTACACCTTC. The chain carries TRBV5-1 and TRBJ1-2; 8 bases line up with TRBD1. CDR3 size: 16 residues. The germline V gene encodes CDR1 SGHRS and CDR2 YFSETQ. V lost 0 bases and J lost 8; bases outside the gene matches: 12. Using reference TRBV5-1 and TRBJ1-2 for the parts outside the CDR3, the full variable domain is KAGVTQTPRYLIKTRGQQVTLSCSPISGHRSVSWYQQTPGQGLQFLFEYFSETQRNKGNFPGRFSGRQFSNSRSEMNVSTLELGDSALYLCASSLALGQVSVGYTFGSGTRLTVV.

This chain connects TRBV12-3 or TRBV12-4 to TRBJ2-5; 7 bases line up with TRBD1. J gave up 4 bases and V 6 bases, and 8 bases lay outside the gene matches. CDR3 length equals 14 residues. The CDR3 DNA follows: TGTGCCAGCAGGACAGGGAGTCCGGGAGAGACCCAGTACTTC. This encodes CASRTGSPGETQYF.

This clonotype appeared once. The chain has TRBV11-2 and TRBJ2-5; tentatively, D is TRBD1 (5 bases). The germline V and J ends were trimmed by 0 bases and 7 bases, with 12 bases remaining between them. The germline V gene encodes CDR1 SGHAT and CDR2 FQNNGV. This CDR3 comprises 14 residues. This CDR3 reads CASSLDLQGVTQYF. The DNA of the CDR3 is TGTGCCAGCAGCTTAGATCTCCAGGGCGTGACCCAGTACTTC.

This clonotype has only a few counts. The chain links TRBV7-9 to TRBJ2-1; possible D gene TRBD1, 6 bases. The CDR3 has 15 residues. Germline V gives CDR1 SEHNR, CDR2 FQNEAQ (reference sequence). Between the trimmed V and J ends, which lost 2 bases and 8 bases, there was a span of 16 bases. The CDR3 region has the DNA TGTGCCAGCAGCTTAATTGCATTTGGGGGCGATGAGCAGTTCTTC. It yields the protein CASSLIAFGGDEQFF.

This rearrangement joins TRBV4-3 to TRBJ2-3; 9 bases line up with TRBD1. The V gene's germline CDR1 is LGHNA and CDR2 YSLEER. After removal of 1 base from V and 2 bases from J, the junction contained 4 bases not matched to a gene. The CDR3 length is 16 residues. The CDR3: CASSQGGDRVTDTQYF. The DNA for the CDR3 is TGCGCCAGCAGCCAAGGTGGGGACAGGGTCACAGATACGCAGTATTTT.